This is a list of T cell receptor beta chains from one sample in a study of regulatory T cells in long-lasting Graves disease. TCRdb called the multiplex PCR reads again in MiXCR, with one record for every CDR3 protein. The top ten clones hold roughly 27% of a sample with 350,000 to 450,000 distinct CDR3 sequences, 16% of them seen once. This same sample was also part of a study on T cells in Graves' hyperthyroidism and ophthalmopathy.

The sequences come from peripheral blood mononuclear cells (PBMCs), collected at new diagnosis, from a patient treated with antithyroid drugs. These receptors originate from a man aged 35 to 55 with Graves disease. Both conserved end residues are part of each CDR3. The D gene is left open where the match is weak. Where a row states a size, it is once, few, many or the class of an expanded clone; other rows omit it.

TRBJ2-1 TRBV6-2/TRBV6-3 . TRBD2 TGTGCCAGCAGTTACCTACCCCGGGCTAGCGGGATGAGGGATGAGCAGTTCTTC CASSYLPRASGMRDEQFF
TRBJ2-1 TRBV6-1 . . TGTGCCAGCAGTCTAATGGGGGCGAGGTACAATGAGCAGTTCTTC CASSLMGARYNEQFF
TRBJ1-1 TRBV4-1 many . TGCGCCAGCAGCCAAGGTCTGGGGCCGAACACTGAAGCTTTCTTT CASSQGLGPNTEAFF
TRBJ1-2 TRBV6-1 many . TGTGCCAGCAGTGAAGCCCGACCCCGCTACACCTTC CASSEARPRYTF
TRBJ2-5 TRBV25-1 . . TGTGCCAGCAGTGAATCGGGAAGAGAGACCCAGTACTTC CASSESGRETQYF
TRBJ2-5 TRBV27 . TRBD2 TGTGCCAGCAGTCCCAACCAAGGACTAGCGGGAGTAGAGACCCAGTACTTC CASSPNQGLAGVETQYF
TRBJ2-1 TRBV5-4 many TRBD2 TGTGCCAGCAGCGGAGGGACTAGCGGGGGGGGTAAAGAGCAGTTCTTC CASSGGTSGGGKEQFF
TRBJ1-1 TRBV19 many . TGTGCCACTATGCTATACAGGGAAATGAACACTGAAGCTTTCTTT CATMLYREMNTEAFF
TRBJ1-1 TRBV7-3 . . TGTGCCAGCAGCTTTGACTGGTCGGCGAACACTGAAGCTTTCTTT CASSFDWSANTEAFF
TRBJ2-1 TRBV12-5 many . TGTGCTAGTGCCTTCAACCCCCGGGACAATGAGCAGTTCTTC CASAFNPRDNEQFF
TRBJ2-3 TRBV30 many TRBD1 TGTGCCTGGGGGACAGGGGCTGATACGCAGTATTTT CAWGTGADTQYF
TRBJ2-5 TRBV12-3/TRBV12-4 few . TGTGCCAGCAGTCCCCAGACAGGTCGAGAGACCCAGTACTTC CASSPQTGRETQYF
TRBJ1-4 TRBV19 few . TGTGCCAGTAGAACCCAATGGGGGTCGGCTAATGAAAAACTGTTTTTT CASRTQWGSANEKLFF
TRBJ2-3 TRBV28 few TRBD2 TGTGCCAGCAGTTTGAGAGGACTAGCGGGGGCCACGCAGTATTTT CASSLRGLAGATQYF
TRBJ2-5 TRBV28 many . TGTGCCAGCAGTTTTCCGGGGCAAGAGACCCAGTACTTC CASSFPGQETQYF
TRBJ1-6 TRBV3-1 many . TGTGCCAGCAGCCATGGGGGAGGAGATTCACCCCTCCACTTT CASSHGGGDSPLHF
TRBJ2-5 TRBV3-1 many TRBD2 TGTGCCAGCAGCCTTCCGGGGGGGGGAGAGACCCAGTACTTC CASSLPGGGETQYF
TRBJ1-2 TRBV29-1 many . TGCAGCGTTGAAGCCCCAGCTTACTATGGCTACACCTTC CSVEAPAYYGYTF
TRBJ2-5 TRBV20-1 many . TGCAGTGCTAGTAAGGGGGGTACCCCATTAGCCCAGTACTTC CSASKGGTPLAQYF
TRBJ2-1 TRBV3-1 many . TGTGCCAGCAGCCAAGACAGGGTTTATGAGCAGTTCTTC CASSQDRVYEQFF
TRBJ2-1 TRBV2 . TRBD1 TGTGCCAGCAGTGAAAGGGACAGGGCTGGGGATGAGCAGTTCTTC CASSERDRAGDEQFF
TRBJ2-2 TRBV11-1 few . TGTGCCAGCAGCCCAAAAGGGGGGGGGCCCTACACCGGGGAGCTGTTTTTT CASSPKGGGPYTGELFF
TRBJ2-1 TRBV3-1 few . TGTGCCAGCAGCCCAGACGGGCAGTCCTACAATGAGCAGTTCTTC CASSPDGQSYNEQFF
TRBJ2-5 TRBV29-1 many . TGCAGCCCTGTTTTAACAGGGGAGGCGGGAGAGACCCAGTACTTC CSPVLTGEAGETQYF
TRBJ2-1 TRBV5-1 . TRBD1 TGCGCCAGCAGCTTGGGGGGGTTACAGGGGCGAAATGAGCAGTTCTTC CASSLGGLQGRNEQFF
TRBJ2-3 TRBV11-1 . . TGTGCCAGCAGCCGAACCCCCGACAGGCGGGATACGCAGTATTTT CASSRTPDRRDTQYF
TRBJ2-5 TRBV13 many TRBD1 TGTGCCAGCAGCTTAGATGGTACAGGGGCAGAGACCCAGTACTTC CASSLDGTGAETQYF
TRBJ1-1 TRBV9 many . TGTGCCAGCAGCCCCACGGGCAGAGAACAAGCTTTCTTT CASSPTGREQAFF
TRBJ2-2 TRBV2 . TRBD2 TGTGCCAGCAGTGATCGGGGGCGGGGGGCCGGGGAGCTGTTTTTT CASSDRGRGAGELFF
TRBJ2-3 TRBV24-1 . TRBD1 TGTGCCACCAGTGACAGGGGGCTTTGGACAGATACGCAGTATTTT CATSDRGLWTDTQYF
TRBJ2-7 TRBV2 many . TGTGCCAGCACTGATAGACAGCCCTACGAGCAGTACTTC CASTDRQPYEQYF
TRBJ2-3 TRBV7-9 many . TGTGCCAGCAGCTTGGACAGCAAAGCTTCTGCGCAGTATTTT CASSLDSKASAQYF
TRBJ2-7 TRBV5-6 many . TGTGCCAGCAGCTTGGGGGGTCGGGCAGAGTTTCGGGCGAACTACGAGCAGTACTTC CASSLGGRAEFRANYEQYF
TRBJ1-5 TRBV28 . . TGTGCCAGCAATCTGAGCAATCAGCCCCAGCATTTT CASNLSNQPQHF
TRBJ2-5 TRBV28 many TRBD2 TGTGCCACCAGCGGGGAGAGGGTGAGGGAGACCCAGTACTTC CATSGERVRETQYF
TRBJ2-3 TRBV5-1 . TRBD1 TGCGCCAGCAGCTCGGAGGGACAGGGGAGCACAGATACGCAGTATTTT CASSSEGQGSTDTQYF
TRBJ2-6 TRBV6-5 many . TGTGCCAGCAGATACTCTGGGGCCAACGTCCTGACTTTC CASRYSGANVLTF
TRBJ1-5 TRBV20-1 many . TGCAGTGCTAGGAGGGACTTAGATCAGCCCCAGCATTTT CSARRDLDQPQHF
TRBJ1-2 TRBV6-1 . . TGTGCCAGCAGTGAAGCGGACGAATCAAGACGCTATGGCTACACCTTC CASSEADESRRYGYTF
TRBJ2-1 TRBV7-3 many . TGTGCCAGCAGCCCCCGGGGTAGGTCCTCCTACTACAATGAGCAGTTCTTC CASSPRGRSSYYNEQFF
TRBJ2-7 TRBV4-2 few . TGTGCCAGCAGCCAAGATTGGAAGGGGGTGACCTACGAGCAGTACTTC CASSQDWKGVTYEQYF
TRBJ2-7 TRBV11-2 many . TGTGCCAGCAGCTTAGATCCTGGTCTGTCCCCTTACTTC CASSLDPGLSPYF
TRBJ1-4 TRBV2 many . TGTGCCAGCAGATCGACAGGTGAAACTAATGAAAAACTGTTTTTT CASRSTGETNEKLFF
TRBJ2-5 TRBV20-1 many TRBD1 TGCAGCCTAGCTGGGACAGTTGAGACCCAGTACTTC CSLAGTVETQYF
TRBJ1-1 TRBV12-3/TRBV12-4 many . TGTGCCAGCAGTTTCGGGCAGATAAACACTGAAGCTTTCTTT CASSFGQINTEAFF
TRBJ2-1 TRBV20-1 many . TGCAGTGCTAGAGGGGTTGTCAGGAATGAGCAGTTCTTC CSARGVVRNEQFF
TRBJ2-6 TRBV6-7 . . TGTGCCAGCAGTTACCGCCCGAGCTCTGGGGCCAACGTCCTGACTTTC CASSYRPSSGANVLTF
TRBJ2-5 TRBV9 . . TGTGCCAGCAGCAAGGGACTGTCAGAGACCCAGTACTTC CASSKGLSETQYF
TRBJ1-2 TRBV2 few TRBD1 TGTGCCAGCAGGGACAGGGGCTCTAACTATGGCTACACCTTC CASRDRGSNYGYTF
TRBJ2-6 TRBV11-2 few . TGTGCCAGCAGCTCGCGAGGTGGGCGTTCAGACTCTGGGGCCAACGTCCTGACTTTC CASSSRGGRSDSGANVLTF
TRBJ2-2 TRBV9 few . TGTGCCAGCAGCGTAGGTGATCCGACCGGGGAGCTGTTTTTT CASSVGDPTGELFF
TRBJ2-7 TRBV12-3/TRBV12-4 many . TGTGCCAGCAGTTTAGGGGAGTACGAGCAGTACTTC CASSLGEYEQYF
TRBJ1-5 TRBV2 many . TGTGCCAGCAGTACAGAGGGGAATCAGCCCCAGCATTTT CASSTEGNQPQHF